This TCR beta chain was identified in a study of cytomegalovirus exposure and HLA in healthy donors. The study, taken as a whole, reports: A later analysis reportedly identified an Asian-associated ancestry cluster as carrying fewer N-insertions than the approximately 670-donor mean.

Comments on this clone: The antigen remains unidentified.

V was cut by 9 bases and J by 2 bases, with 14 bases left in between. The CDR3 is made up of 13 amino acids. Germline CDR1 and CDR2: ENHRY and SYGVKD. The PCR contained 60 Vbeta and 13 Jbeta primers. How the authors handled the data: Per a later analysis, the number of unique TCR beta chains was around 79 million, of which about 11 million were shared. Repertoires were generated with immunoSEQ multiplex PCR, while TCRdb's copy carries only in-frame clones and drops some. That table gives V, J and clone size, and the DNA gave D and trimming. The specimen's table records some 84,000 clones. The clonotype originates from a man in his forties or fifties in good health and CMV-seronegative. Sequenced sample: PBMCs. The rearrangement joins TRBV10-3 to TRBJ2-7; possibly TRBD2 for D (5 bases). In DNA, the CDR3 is TGTGCCATTAGCGAGTCCTCTACCTACGAGCAGTACTTC. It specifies CAISESSTYEQYF.